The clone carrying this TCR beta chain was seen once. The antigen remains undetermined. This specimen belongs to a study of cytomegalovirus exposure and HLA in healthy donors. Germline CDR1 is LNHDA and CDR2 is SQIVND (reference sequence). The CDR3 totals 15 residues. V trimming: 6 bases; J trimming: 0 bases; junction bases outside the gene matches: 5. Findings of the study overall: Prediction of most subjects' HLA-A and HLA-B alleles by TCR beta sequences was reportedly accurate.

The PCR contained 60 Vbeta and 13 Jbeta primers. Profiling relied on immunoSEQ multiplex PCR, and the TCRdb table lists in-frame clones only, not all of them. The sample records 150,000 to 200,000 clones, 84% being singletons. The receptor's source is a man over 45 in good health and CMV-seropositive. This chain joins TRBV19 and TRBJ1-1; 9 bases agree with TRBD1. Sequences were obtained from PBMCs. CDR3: CASRGGQGLNTEAFF. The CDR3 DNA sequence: TGTGCCAGTAGGGGGGGACAGGGATTGAACACTGAAGCTTTCTTT.